The rows below give T cell receptor beta chains drawn from one sample of a study of shared clonotypes between healthy human individuals. TCRdb keeps only in-frame clones here, not all; method: immunoSEQ multiplex PCR. This sample has roughly 2 million clones; almost 96% occur once, and the top ten carry around 0.13%. Source material: naive CD4+ T cells sorted from blood. These receptors all come from a man younger than 30 in good health. Both conserved end residues are part of each CDR3. A D gene is named only where the DNA matches it firmly. The size entry is marked missing in some rows and otherwise reads once, few, many or a size class.

TRBJ1-2	.	TRBV28	.	CASSLRGLYGYTF	TGTGCCAGCAGTTTACGAGGGCTATATGGCTACACCTTC
TRBJ2-3	.	TRBV5-1	.	CASSLEEPGTDTQYF	TGCGCCAGCAGCTTGGAAGAGCCCGGCACAGATACGCAGTATTTT
TRBJ2-5	.	TRBV5-1	.	CASSLTSARGGETQYF	TGCGCCAGCAGCTTGACGTCGGCTAGAGGAGGGGAGACCCAGTACTTC
TRBJ2-3	.	TRBV30	once	CAWRQASTDTQYF	TGTGCCTGGAGACAGGCTAGCACAGATACGCAGTATTTT
TRBJ2-5	TRBD2	TRBV30	few	CAWTSGNPYQETQYF	TGTGCCTGGACTAGCGGCAACCCGTACCAAGAGACCCAGTACTTC
TRBJ2-2	TRBD2	TRBV4-1	.	CASSKTGLAGVGGELFF	TGCGCCAGCAGCAAAACGGGACTAGCGGGAGTGGGTGGGGAGCTGTTTTTT
TRBJ2-7	TRBD2	TRBV5-1	once	CASSSLAGAGEQYF	TGCGCCAGCAGCAGTCTAGCGGGAGCGGGGGAGCAGTACTTC
TRBJ2-1	TRBD2	TRBV9	.	CASSVVGSGGPNYNEQFF	TGTGCCAGCAGCGTAGTGGGTAGCGGGGGACCCAACTACAATGAGCAGTTCTTC
TRBJ1-5	.	TRBV6-5	.	CASSRLADGNQPQHF	TGTGCCAGCAGCAGGCTCGCCGATGGCAATCAGCCCCAGCATTTT
TRBJ1-4	TRBD1	TRBV5-4	.	CASSSGQGAREKLFF	TGTGCCAGCAGCTCGGGACAGGGGGCGAGAGAAAAACTGTTTTTT
TRBJ2-1	TRBD2	TRBV5-4	.	CASSPGTSGFSYNEQFF	TGTGCCAGCAGCCCTGGGACTAGCGGATTCTCCTACAATGAGCAGTTCTTC
TRBJ1-2	.	TRBV30	.	CAWRLTFGNGYTF	TGTGCCTGGAGATTAACCTTCGGGAATGGCTACACCTTC
TRBJ2-1	.	TRBV27	.	CASGGNNEQFF	TGTGCCAGCGGGGGGAACAATGAGCAGTTCTTC
TRBJ2-2	TRBD2	TRBV2	.	CASSERGGQTNTGELFF	TGTGCCAGCAGTGAACGGGGAGGGCAAACGAACACCGGGGAGCTGTTTTTT
TRBJ2-7	.	TRBV2	.	CATKGGNLYEQYF	TGTGCCACCAAGGGCGGGAACCTCTACGAGCAGTACTTC
TRBJ2-5	TRBD2	TRBV4-3	.	CASSQDRTSGGWKTQYF	TGCGCCAGCAGCCAAGATCGAACTAGCGGAGGCTGGAAGACCCAGTACTTC
TRBJ2-5	.	TRBV6-1	.	CASRYKGRGETQYF	TGTGCCAGCAGGTACAAGGGCCGCGGGGAGACCCAGTACTTC
TRBJ1-5	.	TRBV30	few	CAWTSGVNQPQHF	TGTGCCTGGACATCGGGAGTCAATCAGCCCCAGCATTTT
TRBJ1-1	TRBD1	TRBV28	.	CASRYRGNTEAFF	TGTGCCAGCAGGTACAGGGGTAACACTGAAGCTTTCTTT
TRBJ1-2	.	TRBV2	.	CASRWGIYGYTF	TGTGCCAGCAGGTGGGGAATCTATGGCTACACCTTC
TRBJ2-7	TRBD2	TRBV29-1	.	CSFRASGRYEQYF	TGCAGTTTTCGCGCTAGCGGTCGCTACGAGCAGTACTTC
TRBJ2-7	TRBD1	TRBV5-1	.	CASSWGQGSYEQYF	TGCGCCAGCAGCTGGGGACAGGGTTCCTACGAGCAGTACTTC
TRBJ1-2	.	TRBV5-4	.	CASSLAGPLSYGYTF	TGTGCCAGCAGCTTGGCAGGCCCCCTTTCCTATGGCTACACCTTC
TRBJ2-5	.	TRBV2	once	CASSLPLGTQYF	TGTGCCAGCAGTTTGCCTCTTGGGACCCAGTACTTC
TRBJ1-2	.	TRBV6-6	.	CASSYWSDIYGYTF	TGTGCCAGCAGTTACTGGAGTGACATCTATGGCTACACCTTC
TRBJ2-2	TRBD2	TRBV10-3	.	CAISYTSGANTGELFF	TGTGCCATCAGTTATACTAGCGGAGCGAACACCGGGGAGCTGTTTTTT
TRBJ1-3	.	TRBV30	.	CAWGGRNSGNTIYF	TGTGCCTGGGGGGGACGGAACTCTGGAAACACCATATATTTT
TRBJ2-7	.	TRBV19	.	CASSGLAESTFVQYF	TGTGCCAGTAGTGGGTTAGCGGAGAGTACGTTCGTGCAGTACTTC
TRBJ1-2	.	TRBV6-5	.	CASSYSNLGRSDGYTF	TGTGCCAGCAGTTACTCGAATCTGGGGCGGAGTGATGGCTACACCTTC
TRBJ2-1	TRBD2	TRBV9	.	CASSERLAGGYNEQFF	TGTGCCAGCAGCGAGCGACTAGCGGGAGGGTACAATGAGCAGTTCTTC
TRBJ1-3	.	TRBV7-6	.	CASSSQALSGNTIYF	TGTGCCAGCAGCTCCCAAGCCCTCTCTGGAAACACCATATATTTT
TRBJ1-1	.	TRBV5-6	.	CASSSTDRLGAFF	TGTGCCAGCAGCTCAACTGACAGGTTGGGAGCTTTCTTT
TRBJ2-2	.	TRBV9	.	CASSVPGNGGELFF	TGTGCCAGCAGCGTACCCGGGAACGGCGGGGAGCTGTTTTTT
TRBJ1-1	.	TRBV5-1	once	CASGVGEINTEAFF	TGCGCCAGCGGGGTTGGGGAAATAAACACTGAAGCTTTCTTT
TRBJ2-1	.	TRBV7-2	.	CASSLGPVGNEQFF	TGTGCCAGCAGCTTGGGACCTGTGGGGAATGAGCAGTTCTTC
TRBJ2-3	TRBD2	TRBV2	once	CASSLTSGVNTQYF	TGTGCCAGCAGTTTGACTAGCGGGGTAAATACGCAGTATTTT
TRBJ1-4	.	TRBV6-1	.	CASSEVRFFEKLFF	TGTGCCAGCAGTGAAGTCAGGTTCTTTGAAAAACTGTTTTTT
TRBJ2-3	.	TRBV7-2	once	CASSPGKASGTDTQYF	TGTGCCAGCAGCCCCGGCAAGGCTAGCGGCACAGATACGCAGTATTTT
TRBJ2-7	.	TRBV20-1	.	CSAGTQYEQYF	TGCAGTGCGGGGACCCAGTACGAGCAGTACTTC
TRBJ2-5	TRBD1	TRBV9	.	CASSTTGVETQYF	TGTGCCAGCAGCACGACAGGGGTAGAGACCCAGTACTTC
TRBJ1-5	.	TRBV7-9	.	CASSPGTEGSNQPQHF	TGTGCCAGCAGCCCGGGGACCGAAGGTAGCAATCAGCCCCAGCATTTT
TRBJ2-7	.	TRBV5-4	.	CASSNTGTYTYEQYF	TGTGCCAGCAGCAACACCGGGACCTACACCTACGAGCAGTACTTC
TRBJ1-5	.	TRBV5-6	.	CASSLGGLNQPQHF	TGTGCCAGCAGCTTGGGGGGGCTCAATCAGCCCCAGCATTTT
TRBJ1-5	.	TRBV10-2	.	CASNLDSSNQPQHF	TGCGCCAGCAATCTGGACAGTAGCAATCAGCCCCAGCATTTT
TRBJ2-3	.	TRBV27	.	CASSLARRLGTDTQYF	TGTGCCAGCAGTTTGGCCAGACGCCTGGGCACAGATACGCAGTATTTT
TRBJ1-5	.	TRBV27	.	CASSPGQWEGAQHF	TGTGCCAGCAGTCCGGGCCAGTGGGAAGGAGCCCAGCATTTT
TRBJ2-7	.	TRBV14	.	CASSQDEGSYEQYF	TGTGCCAGCAGCCAAGATGAGGGCTCCTACGAGCAGTACTTC
TRBJ2-1	TRBD2	TRBV4-1	once	CASSQDPSGRVYEQFF	TGCGCCAGCAGCCAAGATCCTAGCGGGAGGGTCTATGAGCAGTTCTTC
TRBJ2-5	.	TRBV7-9	once	CASSEETQYF	TGTGCCAGCAGTGAAGAGACCCAGTACTTC
TRBJ2-7	.	TRBV6-4	.	CASSISYEQYF	TGTGCCAGCAGTATTAGTTACGAGCAGTACTTC
TRBJ2-7	TRBD1	TRBV7-2	.	CASSLGQGALLAYEQYF	TGTGCCAGCAGCTTAGGACAGGGGGCCCTTCTGGCCTACGAGCAGTACTTC
TRBJ2-5	.	TRBV11-2	.	CASSLGTAGHQETQYF	TGTGCCAGCAGCTTAGGTACAGCGGGCCACCAAGAGACCCAGTACTTC
TRBJ2-5	.	TRBV10-1	.	CASSESRGGGETQYF	TGCGCCAGCAGTGAGTCCCGTGGTGGGGGAGAGACCCAGTACTTC
TRBJ2-7	.	TRBV30	.	CAWSVGQASSYEQYF	TGTGCCTGGAGTGTAGGGCAGGCCAGCTCCTACGAGCAGTACTTC
TRBJ2-6	.	TRBV2	.	CASSVGGSGANVLTF	TGTGCCAGCAGTGTTGGGGGGTCCGGGGCCAACGTCCTGACTTTC
TRBJ1-2	TRBD1	TRBV5-1	.	CASSLEGQPGYTF	TGCGCCAGCAGCTTGGAGGGACAGCCTGGCTACACCTTC